This section outlines one TCR beta chain sequence together with its context. Its antigen is unidentified. Generation of TCR cDNA used 5'RACE template switching (which added a universal primer site and UMIs). TCRdb re-analysed the 5' RACE reads in MiXCR, keeping a single row per CDR3 protein. The top ten clones hold roughly an eighth of a sample with approximately 550,000 distinct CDR3 sequences, around an eighth of them seen once. The source of the sample is a study of T cells after yellow fever vaccination. Overall study findings and caveats: It was a small share of clonotypes that appeared in both CD4 and CD8 compartments. Clones from primary vaccination mostly reappeared after the booster (around 96% CD4, approximately 86% CD8).

Germline V gives CDR1 SNHLY, CDR2 FYNNEI. CDR3 size: 17 residues. V shed 5 bases and J 4 bases; nucleotides not matched to a gene: 13. The specimen was PBMCs, collected on the day of the yellow fever booster vaccination. The sequence came from a man between 25 and 39 years old who received the YFV17D yellow fever vaccine. The chain carries TRBV2 and TRBJ2-7; 11 nucleotides match TRBD2. CDR3 DNA: TGTGCCAGCAGTCCTCAATATCGACTAGCGGGACTATACGAGCAGTACTTC. Translation: CASSPQYRLAGLYEQYF.